The rows below give T cell receptor beta chains drawn from one sample of a study of early T cells in non-severe SARS-CoV-2 infection. TCRdb reanalysed the 5' RACE reads using MiXCR and keeps one entry per CDR3 protein. Among about 69,000 distinct CDR3 sequences listed, about an eighth were seen once. Sequencing was performed on whole blood, taken at baseline. The receptors shown here come from an adult who was a healthcare worker with PCR-confirmed SARS-CoV-2 infection or an uninfected control (not recorded which). The CDR3 runs from the conserved cysteine through the conserved F or W. A D gene is named only where the DNA matches it firmly. Where a row states a size, it is once, few, many or the class of an expanded clone; other rows omit it.

TRBJ2-1 | TRBD1 | TRBV24-1 | . | TGTGCCACCAGTGATATTACAGGGGGCATTAGGGATGAGCAGTTCTTC | CATSDITGGIRDEQFF
TRBJ2-7 | TRBD2 | TRBV3-1 | many | TGTGCCAGCAGCCCGGGACTAGCGGGATTCGAGCAGTACTTC | CASSPGLAGFEQYF
TRBJ2-3 | TRBD2 | TRBV7-3 | few | TGTGCCAGCAGCCTAACTAGCGGGAGCGGTACAGATACGCAGTATTTT | CASSLTSGSGTDTQYF
TRBJ2-7 | . | TRBV5-5 | . | TGTGCCAGCAGCCTACCGGGGGAGCAGTACTTC | CASSLPGEQYF
TRBJ1-1 | . | TRBV7-2 | . | TGTGCCAGCAGCTTGCTAGGACAGTCCCTTGGAGCTGAAGCTTTCTTT | CASSLLGQSLGAEAFF
TRBJ1-4 | TRBD1 | TRBV5-1 | many | TGCGCCAGCAGCCTATACGGGACAGAGGAAGAAAAACTGTTTTTT | CASSLYGTEEEKLFF
TRBJ1-6 | . | TRBV7-9 | many | TGTGCCAGCAGCCCCCCCGGAGGGGGTATTTCACCCCTCCACTTT | CASSPPGGGISPLHF
TRBJ2-5 | TRBD2 | TRBV5-1 | few | TGCGCCAGCAGCTACGGACTAGCGGGGTTTCAAGAGACCCAGTACTTC | CASSYGLAGFQETQYF
TRBJ2-7 | TRBD2 | TRBV5-1 | . | TGCGCCAGCAGCTCCAGAACGGGAGGCTCCTACGAGCAGTACTTC | CASSSRTGGSYEQYF
TRBJ2-4 | . | TRBV2 | few | TGTGCCAGCAGTGAACAAACCAAAAACATTCAGTACTTC | CASSEQTKNIQYF
TRBJ1-1 | . | TRBV5-5 | . | TGTGCCAGCAGCCACAACGGATTGAACACTGAAGCTTTCTTT | CASSHNGLNTEAFF
TRBJ2-7 | TRBD1 | TRBV7-9 | . | TGTGCCAGCAGCAGCCGGGACAGGGGGCTCCTTCCTTCCTACGAGCAGTACTTC | CASSSRDRGLLPSYEQYF
TRBJ2-5 | . | TRBV20-1 | . | TGCAGTGCTAGACTGGGGAGCATCCAAGAGACCCAGTACTTC | CSARLGSIQETQYF
TRBJ1-1 | . | TRBV27 | many | TGTGCCAGCAACCCGGCTGAGGGGACTGAAGCTTTCTTT | CASNPAEGTEAFF
TRBJ1-6 | . | TRBV6-1 | . | TGTGCCAGCAGTGAAGTGTGGGGTAATTCACCCCTCCACTTT | CASSEVWGNSPLHF
TRBJ2-1 | . | TRBV3-1 | many | TGTGCCAGCAGCCAAGATAGGGCTTACAATGAGCAGTTCTTC | CASSQDRAYNEQFF
TRBJ2-1 | . | TRBV20-1 | . | TGCAGTGCTAGTCCCTCTAGCAGGGGAAATGAGCAGTTCTTC | CSASPSSRGNEQFF
TRBJ2-7 | . | TRBV19 | few | TGTGCCAGTAGTTCCACAGGGGCGGGAGAGCAGTACTTC | CASSSTGAGEQYF
TRBJ1-6 | . | TRBV6-1 | . | TGTGCCAGCAGTGGGGCAGCGGATAATTCACCCCTCCACTTT | CASSGAADNSPLHF
TRBJ2-1 | TRBD2 | TRBV2 | few | TGTGCCAGCAGTGTTGGTTCTAGCGGGACCGGCCCTGACAATGAGCAGTTCTTC | CASSVGSSGTGPDNEQFF
TRBJ2-2 | . | TRBV18 | many | TGTGCCAGCTCACCAATTTTCGGCACCGGGGAGCTGTTTTTT | CASSPIFGTGELFF
TRBJ2-3 | TRBD2 | TRBV10-2 | few | TGCGCCAGCAGTGCAGCGGGAAGTAACACAGATACGCAGTATTTT | CASSAAGSNTDTQYF
TRBJ2-3 | . | TRBV30 | . | TGTGCCTGGAGTGTATCCCTCGGTACGCAGTATTTT | CAWSVSLGTQYF
TRBJ2-5 | . | TRBV6-2/TRBV6-3 | many | TGTGCCAGCAGATACAACGAACAGGGTACTGAGACCCAGTACTTC | CASRYNEQGTETQYF